Listed below are T cell receptor beta chains from one sample, sequenced in a study of blood T cell repertoires in COVID-19. Profiling relied on immunoSEQ multiplex PCR, and the TCRdb table lists in-frame clones only, not all of them. This sample has just over 150,000 clones, with 80% found just once. Sequencing input: peripheral blood. Every receptor here comes from a man aged 55 to 70 with acute or convalescent COVID-19. Each CDR3 is given with its conserved first and last residue. The D gene is left open where the match is weak.

- TRBV27 CASSSRNVRQPQHF
- TRBV5-1 CASSSLQNTGELFF
- TRBV10-3 CATEMAGANVLTF
TRBD1 TRBV7-2 CASSRPEGAMGYTF
TRBD1 TRBV12-5 CASGSGQGKLDTQYF
TRBD1 TRBV5-8 CASSWTPGQSSYEQYF
TRBD2 TRBV5-1 CASSLTPAGDYNEQFF
- TRBV3-1/TRBV3-2 CASSPPGHLAFF
- TRBV19 CASIQTGMNTEAFF
TRBD1 TRBV5-1 CASSPGQGANTQYF
- TRBV5-1 CASSLQGRDTDTQYF
- TRBV28 CASSLPPPGQSSYEQYF
TRBD1 TRBV6-6 CASSRRGRGYTF
TRBD1 TRBV10-3 CAISGPGQGERGYTF
- TRBV3-1/TRBV3-2 CASSPNLGSSGANVLTF
TRBD2 TRBV6-7 CASSYSRGGLAGDEQFF
- TRBV5-6 CASSRGTVSLYEQYF
- TRBV6-5 CASRGIGGQPQHF
- TRBV11-2 CASSPQTVLPSSPLHF
TRBD2 TRBV7-9 CASTQGLAGGSNEQFF
TRBD1 TRBV19 CASSGYTGGGGNSPLHF
- TRBV19 CASSYRGRLLSGANVLTF
- TRBV28 CASSFGGRDEQFF
- TRBV2 CASGGAPDTQYF
- TRBV5-1 CASQGVNGYTF
TRBD1 TRBV7-9 CASSLAVGTGPLQETQYF
- TRBV5-6 CASSFQGPDSGQPQHF
TRBD1 TRBV20-1 CSASRLLGQGGDSPLHF
TRBD2 TRBV5-1 CASSSSGGAQVTQYF
- TRBV6-2/TRBV6-3 CASSYPGGDNQPQHF
TRBD1 TRBV25-1 CASSDTGTVNYEQYF
TRBD1 TRBV24-1 CATSEPRGLRYEQYF
TRBD1 TRBV4-2 CASSQDRATDRKAFF
- TRBV10-3 CAISRGEGGELFF
- TRBV6-5 CASSRTSVSNQPQHF
- TRBV19 CASSNLSSGANVLTF
TRBD2 TRBV11-3 CASSVSGGAGKTQYF
- TRBV21-1 CASSKDGDRGLAEQFF
- TRBV5-1 CASSLTGEGTDTQYF
TRBD2 TRBV29-1 CSVGAASGGSYEQYF
- TRBV12-3/TRBV12-4 CASSPTGKGEQYF
- TRBV2 CASSGGGGSQYF
TRBD2 TRBV4-1 CASPLSGRPYEQYF
- TRBV4-1 CASSQDEGGRHKVNEQFF
TRBD2 TRBV7-9 CASSPSGPMGEQYF
- TRBV9 CASSDRDRNTIYF
TRBD2 TRBV18 CASSLSAGGAGITDTQYF
TRBD1 TRBV5-8 CASSLGTGLGYGYTF